This record covers a single T cell receptor (beta chain). Original handling: How many nucleated cells were present was estimated from reference gene primer amplification. Method: immunoSEQ multiplex PCR; TCRdb's copy keeps in-frame clones and lacks some. For V, J and clone size, that table is used; D and trimming come from the DNA. The sample carries 200,000 or so clones, roughly 88% recorded once. This sample is part of a study of blood T cell repertoires in COVID-19. Study in general: T cells, B-cell-depleted T cells, or PBMCs supplied cDNA or gDNA.

V lost 1 base to trimming and J lost 11 bases, with 12 bases between them. The CDR3 has 13 residues. Germline CDR1 is SEHNR and CDR2 is FQNEAQ (reference sequence). Living in about two dozen US areas, the participants were between 18 and 89 years of age. Clinical histories supplied by participants themselves formed the basis of cohort assignment. The genes are TRBV7-9 and TRBJ1-5, with D unresolved. This sequence was found in a woman aged 35 to 49 with acute COVID-19. Sequences were obtained from PBMCs or T cells enriched from blood (not recorded which). The CDR3, as DNA: TGTGCCAGCAGCTTAGTGTCCGGGGTAACCCAGCATTTT. It yields the protein CASSLVSGVTQHF.